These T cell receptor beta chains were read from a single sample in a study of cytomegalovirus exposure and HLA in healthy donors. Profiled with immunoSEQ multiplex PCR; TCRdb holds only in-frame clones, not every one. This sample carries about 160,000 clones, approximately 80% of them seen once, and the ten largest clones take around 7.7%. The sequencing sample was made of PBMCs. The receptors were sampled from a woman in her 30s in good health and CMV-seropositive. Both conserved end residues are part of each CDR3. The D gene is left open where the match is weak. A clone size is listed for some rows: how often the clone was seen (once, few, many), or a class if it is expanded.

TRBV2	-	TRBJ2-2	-	CASRELGWAGELFF	TGTGCCAGCAGGGAACTAGGATGGGCCGGGGAGCTGTTTTTT
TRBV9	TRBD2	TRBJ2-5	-	CASSKLAGKMETQYF	TGTGCCAGCAGCAAACTAGCGGGGAAAATGGAGACCCAGTACTTC
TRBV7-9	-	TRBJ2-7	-	CASSLDEGGEQYF	TGTGCCAGCAGCTTAGATGAGGGAGGCGAGCAGTACTTC
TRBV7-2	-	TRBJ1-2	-	CASSPTGYGYTF	TGTGCCAGCAGCCCTACAGGGTATGGCTACACCTTC
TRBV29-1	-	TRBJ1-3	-	CSVRTRNTIYF	TGCAGCGTTCGTACACGCAACACCATATATTTT
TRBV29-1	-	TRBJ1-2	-	CSVRDGYTF	TGCAGCGTGCGAGATGGCTACACCTTC
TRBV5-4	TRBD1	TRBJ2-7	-	CASSPDREKSYEQYF	TGTGCCAGCAGCCCCGACAGGGAAAAAAGCTACGAGCAGTACTTC
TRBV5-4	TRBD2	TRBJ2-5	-	CASSLAGGEETQYF	TGTGCCAGCAGCCTAGCGGGGGGGGAAGAGACCCAGTACTTC
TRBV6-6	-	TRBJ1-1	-	CASSYRTSGNTEAFF	TGTGCCAGCAGTTACCGGACTTCGGGGAACACTGAAGCTTTCTTT
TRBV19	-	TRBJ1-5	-	CASGYYSNQPQHF	TGTGCCAGCGGGTACTATAGCAATCAACCCCAGCATTTT
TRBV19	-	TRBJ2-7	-	CASSIPGDSYEQYF	TGTGCCAGTAGTATCCCCGGGGACTCCTACGAGCAGTACTTC
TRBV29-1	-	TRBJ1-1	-	CSVDWTEGTEAFF	TGCAGCGTTGATTGGACCGAGGGCACTGAAGCTTTCTTT
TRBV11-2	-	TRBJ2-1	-	CASSFYRTYNEQFF	TGTGCCAGCAGCTTTTATAGAACCTACAATGAGCAGTTCTTC
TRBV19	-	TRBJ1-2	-	CASTFSVLNPGYTF	TGTGCCAGTACATTCTCGGTCCTCAACCCTGGCTACACCTTC
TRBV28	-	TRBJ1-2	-	CASSPGASYGYTF	TGTGCCAGCAGTCCAGGGGCCAGCTATGGCTACACCTTC
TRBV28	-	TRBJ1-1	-	CASSPRSMNTEAFF	TGTGCCAGCAGTCCAAGGAGTATGAACACTGAAGCTTTCTTT
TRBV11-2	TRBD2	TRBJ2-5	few	CASSSITGTSRKTQYF	TGTGCCAGCAGCTCTATTACCGGGACTAGCAGGAAGACCCAGTACTTC
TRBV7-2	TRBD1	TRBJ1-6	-	CASSLQGIIGNSPLHF	TGTGCCAGCAGCCTACAGGGGATCATTGGGAATTCACCCCTCCACTTT
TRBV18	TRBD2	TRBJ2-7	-	CASSRRTSGGPEAYEQYF	TGTGCCAGCTCACGCCGGACTAGCGGGGGGCCAGAAGCCTACGAGCAGTACTTC
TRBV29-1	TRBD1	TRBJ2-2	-	CSVDEGQGAPHGGELFF	TGCAGCGTTGACGAGGGACAGGGGGCGCCTCACGGCGGGGAGCTGTTTTTT
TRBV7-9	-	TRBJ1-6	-	CASSLGGNYSPLHF	TGTGCCAGCAGCTTAGGTGGCAATTATTCACCCCTCCACTTT
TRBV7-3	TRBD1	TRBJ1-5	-	CEGQGRIGNQPQHF	TGTGAAGGACAGGGACGTATTGGCAATCAGCCCCAGCATTTT